This T cell receptor (beta chain) was recorded in a study of T-cell memory formation after mild COVID-19. Regarding the study as a whole: Clones which contracted sat mainly in CM and EM if CD4+, and in EMRA if CD8+. Clonal second-wave expansions that peaked on day 37 had unconfirmed SARS-CoV-2 specificity.

TCR alpha and TCR beta cDNA libraries carrying sample barcodes and UMIs came from 5'RACE with constant-segment primers. TCRdb reprocessed the 5' RACE reads via MiXCR and lists one record per CDR3 protein. The table lists 110,000 to 150,000 distinct CDR3 sequences, about 23% of them singletons. Comment on this clonotype: Its antigen is currently unknown.

This receptor was obtained from an adult woman who had mild COVID-19 (a few samples of this study predate the infection). Cell type and time point are not known. Sequencing was performed on PBMCs or a T cell subset sorted from them (not recorded which).

For the CDR3, the DNA is TGTGCCAGCAGCTTAGATGTCGGGGGGGTTACGGGTGAGCAGTTCTTC. Translating gives CASSLDVGGVTGEQFF. V and J are TRBV7-6 and TRBJ2-1; TRBD2 agrees at 8 bases. The CDR3 has 16 residues. Looked up from germline, CDR1 is SGHVS and CDR2 is FNYEAQ. Trimming at V came to 1 base and at J to 9 bases, leaving 11 bases not matched to a gene.